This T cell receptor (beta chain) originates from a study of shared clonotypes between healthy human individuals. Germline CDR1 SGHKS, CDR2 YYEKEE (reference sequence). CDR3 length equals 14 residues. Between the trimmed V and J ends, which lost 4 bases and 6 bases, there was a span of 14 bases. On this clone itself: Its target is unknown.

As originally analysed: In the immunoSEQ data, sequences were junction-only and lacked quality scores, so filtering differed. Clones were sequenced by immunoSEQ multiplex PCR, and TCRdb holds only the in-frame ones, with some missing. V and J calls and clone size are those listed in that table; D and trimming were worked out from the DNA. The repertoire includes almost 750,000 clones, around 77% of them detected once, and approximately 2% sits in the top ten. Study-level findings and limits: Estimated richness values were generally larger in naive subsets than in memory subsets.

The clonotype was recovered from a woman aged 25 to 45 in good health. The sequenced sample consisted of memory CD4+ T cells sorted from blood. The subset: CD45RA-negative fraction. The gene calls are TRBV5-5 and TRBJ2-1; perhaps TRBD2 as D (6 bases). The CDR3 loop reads CASSAREASNEQFF. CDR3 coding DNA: TGTGCCAGCAGCGCGAGGGAGGCGAGCAATGAGCAGTTCTTC.